This T cell receptor beta chain was sequenced in a study of T-cell memory formation after mild COVID-19. Turning to the study itself: Most TCR clusters belonged to a single donor.

Constant-segment primers and 5'RACE yielded cDNA libraries for TCR alpha and TCR beta, each carrying sample barcodes and UMIs. TCRdb passed the 5' RACE reads through MiXCR, listing each CDR3 protein once. The sample lists a few hundred thousand distinct CDR3 sequences; about 20% were seen once. The table lists this clonotype with a few counts. The antigen is undetermined. Germline V CDR1 and CDR2: SNHLY, FYNNEI. V gave up 5 bases and J gave up 0 bases; unmatched junction bases: 9. The CDR3 has 17 residues. Study findings and constraints: Clones shrinking between day 15 and 85 showed a balanced CD4/CD8 split, and those that grew later tilted toward CD4+. Prior to infection, memory already included some responding clones, suggesting cross-reactive memory joined.

J is TRBJ1-4 and V is TRBV2; TRBD1 matches at 7 bases. The sequenced material came from PBMCs or a T cell subset sorted from them (not recorded which). The sequence came from an adult woman who had mild COVID-19 (a few samples of this study predate the infection). Cell type and time point are not known. The CDR3 nucleotides are TGTGCCAGCAGTTCGACAGGGACTATGGCAACTAATGAAAAACTGTTTTTT. It yields the protein CASSSTGTMATNEKLFF. The complete variable domain, with remaining parts taken from reference TRBV2 and TRBJ1-4, reads EPEVTQTPSHQVTQMGQEVILRCVPISNHLYFYWYRQILGQKVEFLVSFYNNEISEKSEIFDDQFSVERPDGSNFTLKIRSTKLEDSAMYFCASSSTGTMATNEKLFFGSGTQLSVL.